What follows are 6 T cell receptor beta chains derived from one specimen sequenced in a study of T cell responses to AZD1222 COVID-19 vaccine (dated by TCRdb to about 2021). Preparation of the library involved the immunoSEQ multiplex PCR assay. As stored in TCRdb, this immuneACCESS dataset retains in-frame rearrangements with V and J assigned. A fraction of the clones does not appear; measured against another copy, unresolved V genes explain less than half of the discrepancy, and the remainder lacks a known reason. The sample includes around 130,000 clones, with 88% observed a single time. Under 9.5% of the sample comes from the top ten. The time point label of this sample denotes: baseline before first vaccination. Sequenced here: peripheral blood, sampled on day 0 of AZD1222 vaccination. The origin of the receptors is an adult in good health.

This rearrangement joins TRBV11-2 to TRBJ2-3; D may be TRBD2 (6 bases). The CDR3 length is 15 residues. Germline loops: CDR1 SGHAT, CDR2 FQNNGV. The V end was cut by 3 bases, the J end by 6 bases, with 16 bases between. The DNA of the CDR3 is TGTGCCAGCAGCTTCCCCCCCCCACGGGGGGATACGCAGTATTTT. This sequence encodes CASSFPPPRGDTQYF.

The chain joins TRBV5-4 to TRBJ1-3; 8 positions match TRBD1. The CDR3 loop spans 14 amino acids. The V gene's germline CDR1 is SGHNT and CDR2 YYREEE (reference sequence). V gave up 4 bases and J gave up 5 bases; unmatched junction bases: 5. CDR3 in amino acids: CASSGGQGRNTIYF. CDR3 sequence (DNA): TGTGCCAGCAGCGGCGGACAGGGAAGAAACACCATATATTTT.

The rearrangement uses TRBV6-1 and TRBJ2-5, with 8 positions matching TRBD1. The V segment lost 3 bases and the J segment 4 bases; nucleotides outside the gene matches: 7. CDR3 length: 15 amino acids. Germline V gene data show CDR1 as MNHNS and CDR2 as SASEGT. CDR3 sequence reads: CASSDQGAARETQYF. The CDR3 DNA follows: TGTGCCAGCAGTGACCAGGGGGCTGCACGAGAGACCCAGTACTTC.

The rearrangement uses TRBV6-5 and TRBJ1-4, with 7 bases identical to TRBD1. Germline assignment: CDR1 MNHEY and CDR2 SVGAGI. The CDR3 contains 15 residues. J was trimmed by 3 bases and V by 6 bases; bases with no gene match: 7. In nucleotides, the CDR3 is TGTGCCAGCAGGACAGGGCCCCCTTCTAATGAAAAACTGTTTTTT. This encodes CASRTGPPSNEKLFF.

The V call is TRBV5-5, the J call TRBJ2-5; tentatively, D is TRBD1 (7 bases). CDR1 and CDR2 (germline): SGHKS, YYEKEE (reference sequence). The CDR3 covers 16 residues. Between the trimmed V and J ends, which lost 3 bases and 7 bases, there was a span of 22 bases. The CDR3: CASSSPGGPQTGTQYF. In nucleotides, the CDR3 is TGTGCCAGCAGCTCCCCAGGGGGGCCACAAACGGGGACCCAGTACTTC.

The chain employs TRBV5-1 and TRBJ2-7, with TRBD1 identical over 7 bases. After removal of 4 bases from V and 5 bases from J, the junction contained 9 bases not matched to a gene. Germline assignment: CDR1 SGHRS and CDR2 YFSETQ. The CDR3 loop spans 14 amino acids. The CDR3 DNA sequence: TGCGCCAGCAGCACTACAGGGGCAGGAGACGAGCAGTACTTC. It specifies CASSTTGAGDEQYF.